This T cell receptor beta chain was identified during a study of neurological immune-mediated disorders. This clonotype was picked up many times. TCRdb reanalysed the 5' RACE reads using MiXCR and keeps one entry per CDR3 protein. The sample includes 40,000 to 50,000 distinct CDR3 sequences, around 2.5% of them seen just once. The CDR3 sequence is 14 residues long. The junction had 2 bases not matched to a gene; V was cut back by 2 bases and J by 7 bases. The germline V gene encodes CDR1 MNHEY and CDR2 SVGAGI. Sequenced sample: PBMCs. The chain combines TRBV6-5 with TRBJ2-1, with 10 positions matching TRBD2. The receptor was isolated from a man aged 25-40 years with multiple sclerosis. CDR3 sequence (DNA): TGTGCCAGCAGTTACCAAGCGGGAGGGAATGAGCAGTTCTTC. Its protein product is CASSYQAGGNEQFF.